This T cell receptor (beta chain) was found in a study of blood T cell repertoires in COVID-19. For the study at large: The analysed material was cDNA or gDNA that came from T cells, B-cell-depleted T cells, or PBMCs.

V was trimmed by 2 bases and J by 3 bases, leaving 7 bases between them. Germline V CDR1 and CDR2: SGHTA, FQGNSA. The CDR3 consists of 13 residues. Original data processing: For nucleated cells, counts were estimated from reference gene primer amplification. The repertoire was sequenced with immunoSEQ multiplex PCR; TCRdb's copy has only in-frame clones and lacks some. The D gene and trimming were derived from the DNA, and the V and J assignments and clone size from that table. The sample consists of a few hundred thousand clones, about 88% of them appearing once. The sample holds a few counts of this clone. Cohort 3 donors were reported recovered after two negative PCRs, clearance, or symptom resolution.

The chain has TRBV7-2 and TRBJ1-1; D is unclear. The sequenced sample was PBMCs or T cells enriched from blood (not recorded which). This receptor was identified in a woman in her twenties or thirties who had recovered from COVID-19. The chain's CDR3 is CASSLSPHTEAFF. Here the CDR3 DNA reads TGTGCCAGCAGCTTATCTCCTCACACTGAAGCTTTCTTT.